This TCR beta chain was recovered during a study of TIL therapy for anti-PD-1-resistant metastatic lung cancer (dated by TCRdb to 2020 to 2022). About the full investigation: Tumors were harvested prior to any PD-1/PD-L1 blockade, after which nivolumab was administered to patients, and lymphodepletion, expanded TIL infusion and IL-2 were given to patients who progressed. A median age of approximately 50 years (range about 38-85) and a median tumor PD-L1 proportion score of approximately 6% were recorded among enrolled patients. Most of the cohort had lung adenocarcinoma, a handful of tumors were EGFR-mutant and two were ALK-rearranged, and half of the patients were current or former smokers. A median non-synonymous tumor mutation burden of around 1.4 mutations per megabase was determined across the cohort by whole-exome sequencing. Clonotypes were tracked across tumor, expanded TIL product and serial blood samples by T cell receptor beta sequencing of tumor and peripheral blood.

This clone was picked up one time. Which antigen it targets is not known. Base qualities are not recorded, but no much larger clone differs from it by a single base. Using bias-controlled multiplex PCR with the immunoSEQ v3 hsTCRB kit, the TCR beta CDR3 regions were amplified from genomic DNA. An Illumina NextSeq 500 was used to sequence the TCR libraries, reaching 1.5 million to 2 million read pairs at survey level or about 4.5-6.5 million at deep level. Turning to the authors' computational methods: The immunoSEQ Analyzer software assigned V, D and J genes, filtered out non-productive sequences, and reported clonality. To compare repertoires between infused TIL and blood, productive Simpson clonality was used along with the Morisita overlap index of productive TRB rearrangements. Absolute clonotype counts in blood were estimated as lymphocyte count times CD3+ fraction times the clone's productive frequency. The table was pulled from immuneACCESS by TCRdb, which kept in-frame rearrangements only. Such tables lose some clones; where checked, under half of the loss comes from unresolved V genes, and the rest has no known cause. D and trimming come from the DNA, and the V and J calls and clone size come from that table. The sample data list approximately 30,000 clones, and about 70% of these were observed just once. 2.5% to 3% of the sample rests with the top ten.

Overall study results and their limits: The cohort was highly selected, with more treatment-naive, never-smoker and oncogene-addicted patients than typical, limiting generalizability. The baseline peripheral repertoire was partially replaced by infused TIL clonotypes, which then decayed over months, and persistence showed no apparent association with response. The study protocol defined all tumor marker inferences as exploratory.

The time point label on this specimen signifies: pre-treatment sample, taken before nivolumab and TIL therapy. Adults with stage 4 NSCLC were enrolled from late 2017 to January 2020 in a dual-center phase I trial. The samples were drawn from an open-label, single-arm phase I trial testing tumor-infiltrating lymphocyte therapy combined with nivolumab in advanced non-small cell lung cancer. Blood mononuclear cells were isolated from EDTA tubes by Ficoll gradient and were snap-frozen as pellets, and DNA was extracted with a Qiagen mini-prep kit. The source is a woman aged 30-85 years with non-small cell lung cancer. The sample here was blood, taken at baseline.

The bases read TGTGCCAGCAGCTTAGGGGGGCACTCCTACGAGCAGTACTTC. It codes for CASSLGGHSYEQYF. The sequence links TRBV7-2 to TRBJ2-7, and perhaps TRBD1 as D gene, on 6 matching bases. Inclusive of the bounding cysteine and phenylalanine, the CDR3 is 14 residues long. The retained sequence is limited to the CDR3, 42 bases, with the frame set at the first base. For CDR1 and CDR2, the germline V gene lists SGHTA and FQGNSA. Trimming removed 1 base from V and 0 bases from J, leaving 7 bases between the germline ends. With all but the CDR3 taken from the reference TRBV7-2 and TRBJ2-7 genes, the full variable domain is: GAGVSQSPSNKVTEKGKDVELRCDPISGHTALYWYRQSLGQGLEFLIYFQGNSAPDKSGLPSDRFSAERTGGSVSTLTIQRTQQEDSAVYLCASSLGGHSYEQYFGPGTRLTVT.